This TCR beta chain was sequenced during a study of blood T cell repertoires in COVID-19. As for the study in general: Acute and convalescent COVID-19 samples came from the United States, Italy and Spain. T cells, B-cell-depleted T cells, or PBMCs provided the cDNA or gDNA that served as material.

In this sample, this clone turned up a few times. Methods used by the authors: Reference gene primer amplification yielded estimated nucleated cell counts. The method was immunoSEQ multiplex PCR; TCRdb's version includes in-frame clones alone and lacks a portion of them. D and trimming come from the DNA, and the V and J calls and clone size come from that table. The sample includes about 150,000 clones, 70% to 90% seen only once; the top ten take approximately 2%. V shed 5 bases and J 2 bases; nucleotides not matched to a gene: 8. CDR3 length: 16 amino acids. Germline V CDR1 and CDR2: MNHEY, SMNVEV (reference sequence).

Specimen: peripheral blood. V gene TRBV27 combines with J gene TRBJ1-4, with 7 bases lining up with TRBD1. This TCR was sampled from a man aged 45 to 65 who had recovered from COVID-19. CDR3 DNA sequence: TGTGCCAGCAGTGCACAGGGGTTTAGGACTAATGAAAAACTGTTTTTT. It yields the protein CASSAQGFRTNEKLFF.